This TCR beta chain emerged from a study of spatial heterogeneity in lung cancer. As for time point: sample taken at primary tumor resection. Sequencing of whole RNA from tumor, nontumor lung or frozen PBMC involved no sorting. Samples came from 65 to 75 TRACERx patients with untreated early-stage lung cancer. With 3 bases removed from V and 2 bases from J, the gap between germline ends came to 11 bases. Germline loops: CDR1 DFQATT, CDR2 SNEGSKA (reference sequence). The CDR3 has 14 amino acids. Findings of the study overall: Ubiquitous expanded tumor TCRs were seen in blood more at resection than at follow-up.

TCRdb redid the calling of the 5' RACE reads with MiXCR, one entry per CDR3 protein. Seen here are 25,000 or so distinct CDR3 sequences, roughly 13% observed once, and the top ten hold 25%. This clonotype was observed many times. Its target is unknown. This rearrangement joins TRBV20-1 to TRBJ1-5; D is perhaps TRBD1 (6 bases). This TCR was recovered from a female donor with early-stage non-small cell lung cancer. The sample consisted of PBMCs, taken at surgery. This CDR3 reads CSASQGYGNQPQHF. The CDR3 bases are TGCAGTGCTAGTCAGGGGTACGGCAATCAGCCCCAGCATTTT.